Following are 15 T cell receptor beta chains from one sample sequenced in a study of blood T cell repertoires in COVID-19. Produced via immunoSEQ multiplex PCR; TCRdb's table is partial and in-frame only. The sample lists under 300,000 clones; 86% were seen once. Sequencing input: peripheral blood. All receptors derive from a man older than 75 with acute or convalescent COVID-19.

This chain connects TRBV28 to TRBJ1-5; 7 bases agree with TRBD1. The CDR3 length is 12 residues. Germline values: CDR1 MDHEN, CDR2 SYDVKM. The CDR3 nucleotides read TGTGCAACAACAGGGGCCAATCAGCCCCAGCATTTT. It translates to CATTGANQPQHF.

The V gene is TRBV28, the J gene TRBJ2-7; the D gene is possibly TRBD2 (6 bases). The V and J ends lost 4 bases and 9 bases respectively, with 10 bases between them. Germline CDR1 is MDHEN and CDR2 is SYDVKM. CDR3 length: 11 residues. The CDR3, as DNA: TGTGCCAGCAGTTCCGGGGGAGGGCAGTACTTC. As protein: CASSSGGGQYF.

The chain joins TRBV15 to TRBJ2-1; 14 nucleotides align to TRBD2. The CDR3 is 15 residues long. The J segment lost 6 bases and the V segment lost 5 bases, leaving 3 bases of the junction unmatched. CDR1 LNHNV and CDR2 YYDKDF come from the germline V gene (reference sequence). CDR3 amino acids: CATSYGTSGSNEQFF. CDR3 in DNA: TGTGCCACCAGCTATGGGACTAGCGGGAGCAATGAGCAGTTCTTC.

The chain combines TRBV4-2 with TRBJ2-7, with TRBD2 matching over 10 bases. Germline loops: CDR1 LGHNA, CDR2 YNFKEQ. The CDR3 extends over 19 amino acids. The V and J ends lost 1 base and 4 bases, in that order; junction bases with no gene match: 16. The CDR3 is CASSQGGLRSGRVRYEQYF. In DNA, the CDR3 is TGTGCCAGCAGCCAAGGGGGTCTTAGAAGCGGGAGGGTTCGGTACGAGCAGTACTTC.

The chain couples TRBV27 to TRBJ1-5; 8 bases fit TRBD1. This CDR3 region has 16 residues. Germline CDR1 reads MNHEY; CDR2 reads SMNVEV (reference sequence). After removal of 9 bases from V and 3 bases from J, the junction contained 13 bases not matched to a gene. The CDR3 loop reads CARQIVTGGLNQPQHF. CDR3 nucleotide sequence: TGTGCCAGGCAGATAGTAACAGGGGGACTCAATCAGCCCCAGCATTTT.

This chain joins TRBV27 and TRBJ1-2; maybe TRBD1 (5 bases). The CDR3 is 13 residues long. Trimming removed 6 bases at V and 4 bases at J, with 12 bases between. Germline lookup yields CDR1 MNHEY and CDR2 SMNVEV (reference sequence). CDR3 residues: CASSLTQGYGYTF. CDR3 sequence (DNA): TGTGCCAGCAGCCTTACCCAGGGCTATGGCTACACCTTC.

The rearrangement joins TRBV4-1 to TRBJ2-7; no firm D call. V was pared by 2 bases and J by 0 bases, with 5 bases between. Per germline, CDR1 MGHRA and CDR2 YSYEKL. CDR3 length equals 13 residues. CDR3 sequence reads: CASSQIRSYEQYF. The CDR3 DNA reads TGCGCCAGCAGCCAAATCCGCTCCTACGAGCAGTACTTC.

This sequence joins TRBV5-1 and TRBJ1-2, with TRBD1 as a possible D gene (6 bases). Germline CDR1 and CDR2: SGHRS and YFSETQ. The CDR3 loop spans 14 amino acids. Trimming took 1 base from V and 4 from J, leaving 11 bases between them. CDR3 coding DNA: TGCGCCAGCAGCTTGCAACAGGGCCCCTATGGCTACACCTTC. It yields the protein CASSLQQGPYGYTF.

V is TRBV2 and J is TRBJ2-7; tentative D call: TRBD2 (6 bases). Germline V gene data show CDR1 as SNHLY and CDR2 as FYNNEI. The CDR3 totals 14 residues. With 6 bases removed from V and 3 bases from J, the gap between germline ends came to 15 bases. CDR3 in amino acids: CASRGRTGVYEQYF. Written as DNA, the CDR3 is TGTGCCAGCAGGGGGCGGACGGGAGTCTACGAGCAGTACTTC.

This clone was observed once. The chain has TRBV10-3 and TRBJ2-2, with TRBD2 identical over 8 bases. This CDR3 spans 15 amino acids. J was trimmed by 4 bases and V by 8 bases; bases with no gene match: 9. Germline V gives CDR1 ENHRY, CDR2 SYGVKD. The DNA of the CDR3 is TGTGCCATCTCTGGGGCGGGAGGTGCCACCGGGGAGCTGTTTTTT. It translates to CAISGAGGATGELFF.

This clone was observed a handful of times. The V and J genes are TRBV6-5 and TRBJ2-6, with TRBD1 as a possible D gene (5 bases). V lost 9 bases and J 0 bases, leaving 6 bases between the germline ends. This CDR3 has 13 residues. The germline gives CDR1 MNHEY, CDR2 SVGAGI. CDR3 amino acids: CASQGSGANVLTF. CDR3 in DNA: TGTGCCAGTCAGGGCTCTGGGGCCAACGTCCTGACTTTC.

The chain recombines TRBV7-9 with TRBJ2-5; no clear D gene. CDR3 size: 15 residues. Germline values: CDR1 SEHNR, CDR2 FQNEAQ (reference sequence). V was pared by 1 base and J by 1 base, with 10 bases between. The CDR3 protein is CASSLDGGSQETQYF. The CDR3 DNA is TGTGCCAGCAGCTTAGACGGCGGAAGCCAAGAGACCCAGTACTTC.

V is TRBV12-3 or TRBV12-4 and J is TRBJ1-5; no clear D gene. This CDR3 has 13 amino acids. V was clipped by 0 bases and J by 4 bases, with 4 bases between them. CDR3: CASSLAQNQPQHF. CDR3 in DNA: TGTGCCAGCAGTTTAGCACAGAATCAGCCCCAGCATTTT.

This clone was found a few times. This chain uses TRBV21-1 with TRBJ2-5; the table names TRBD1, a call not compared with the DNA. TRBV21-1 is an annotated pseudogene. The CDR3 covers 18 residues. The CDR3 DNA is TGTGCCAGCAGGACCTGGACAGGGGCCACCCCTTACCAAGAGACCCAGTACTTC. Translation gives CASRTWTGATPYQETQYF.

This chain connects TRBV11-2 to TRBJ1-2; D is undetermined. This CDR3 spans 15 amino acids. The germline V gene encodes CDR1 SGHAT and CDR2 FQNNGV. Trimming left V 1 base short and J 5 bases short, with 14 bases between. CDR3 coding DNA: TGTGCCAGCAGCTTAGGGACTGCCACTCCATATGGCTACACCTTC. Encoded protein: CASSLGTATPYGYTF.